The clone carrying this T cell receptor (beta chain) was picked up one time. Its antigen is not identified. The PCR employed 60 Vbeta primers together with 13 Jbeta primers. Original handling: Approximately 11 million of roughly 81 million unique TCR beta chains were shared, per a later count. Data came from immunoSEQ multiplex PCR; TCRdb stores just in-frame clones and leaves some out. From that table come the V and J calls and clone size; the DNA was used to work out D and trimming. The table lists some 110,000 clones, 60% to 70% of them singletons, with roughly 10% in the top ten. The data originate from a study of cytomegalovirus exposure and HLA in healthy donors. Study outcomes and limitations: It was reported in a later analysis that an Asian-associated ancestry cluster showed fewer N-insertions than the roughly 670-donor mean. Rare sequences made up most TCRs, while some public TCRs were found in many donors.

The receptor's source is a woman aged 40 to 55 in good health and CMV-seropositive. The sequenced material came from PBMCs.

CDR3 sequence reads: CASSFDRGATGELFF. CDR3 nucleotide sequence: TGTGCCAGCAGTTTCGACAGGGGCGCCACCGGGGAGCTGTTTTTT. V and J are TRBV6-5 and TRBJ2-2, with 8 bases identical to TRBD1. CDR3 length equals 15 residues. Trimming took 4 bases from V and 4 from J; bases not matched to a gene: 5. CDR1 is MNHEY and CDR2 is SVGAGI in the germline V gene.